Listed here are 14 T cell receptor beta chains from one sample, sequenced in a study of T cells expressing NK-cell markers (TCRdb year 2020). Library preparation used 5' RACE. Sequenced using an Illumina HiSeq 2000. With the reads reprocessed by TCRdb, a single entry stands for each CDR3 protein sequence and no DNA is reported. In this sample's table one finds over 150,000 distinct CDR3 sequences. Jointly, the top ten make up 37% of the sample. The source material was blood T cells: a sorted CD56 or NKG2C T cell subset, CD4+ or CD8+ T cells, or bulk PBMC T cells (not recorded which). These receptors all come from a woman between 50 and 59 years old in good health. Donor details come from another sample of the same person, matched by shared clones.

The V call is TRBV19, the J call TRBJ2-5; lacking DNA, the TRBD1 call made by TCRdb goes unchecked. Germline CDR1 and CDR2: LNHDA and SQIVND (reference sequence). CDR3 length equals 12 residues. CDR3 in amino acids: CASRQGWETQYF.

The rearrangement joins TRBV15 to TRBJ1-6; no DNA is available, so the TRBD1 call from TCRdb remains unchecked. Germline V lookup: CDR1 LNHNV, CDR2 YYDKDF (reference sequence). The CDR3 covers 14 residues. The CDR3 loop is CATTQGAGNSPLHF.

CDR3 in amino acids: CASSIDAIGVTEAFF. The J gene is TRBJ1-1, the V gene TRBV19. From germline, CDR1 is LNHDA and CDR2 SQIVND (reference sequence). The CDR3 length is 15 residues.

V is TRBV27 and J is TRBJ2-1; checking the TCRdb D call of TRBD2 is not possible without DNA. Germline V lookup: CDR1 MNHEY, CDR2 SMNVEV (reference sequence). The CDR3 runs to 15 residues. CDR3: CASRGRTSGYNEQFF.

The V and J genes are TRBV5-1 and TRBJ2-7; checking the TCRdb D call of TRBD1 is not possible without DNA. The CDR3 length is 14 residues. Germline V CDR1 and CDR2: SGHRS, YFSETQ. CDR3 region: CASSLATGQGEQYF.

This rearrangement joins TRBV11-2 to TRBJ2-1; TCRdb outputs TRBD1, but without DNA this stays unchecked. The CDR3 spans 11 residues. Germline assignment: CDR1 SGHAT and CDR2 FQNNGV. The CDR3 loop is CASSLGMGGFF.

The CDR3 sequence is CASSPWTTGDEQFF. The V gene is TRBV27, the J gene TRBJ2-1; TCRdb calls TRBD2, which cannot be checked without DNA. Looked up from germline, CDR1 is MNHEY and CDR2 is SMNVEV (reference sequence). The CDR3 runs 14 residues.

The V and J genes are TRBV7-2 and TRBJ2-1; as DNA is missing, the TRBD2 call by TCRdb cannot be tested. Germline assignment: CDR1 SGHTA and CDR2 FQGNSA. The CDR3 loop spans 13 amino acids. The CDR3 loop is CASSPGLGNEQFF.

The chain is built from TRBV10-3 and TRBJ2-3; TCRdb designates TRBD2, a call that cannot be tested without DNA. This CDR3 has 18 amino acids. The germline V gene encodes CDR1 ENHRY and CDR2 SYGVKD. CDR3 sequence reads: CAISDPVGLAGLADTQYF.

The V call is TRBV10-3, the J call TRBJ2-2; with no DNA, the TCRdb D assignment of TRBD1 cannot be verified. The CDR3 is made up of 14 amino acids. The V gene's germline CDR1 is ENHRY and CDR2 SYGVKD. The CDR3 sequence is CATAHSAAAGELFF.

The V call is TRBV6-5, the J call TRBJ1-3; the D call from TCRdb, TRBD1, cannot be confirmed without DNA. The CDR3 totals 16 residues. Germline CDR1 reads MNHEY; CDR2 reads SVGAGI. CDR3 residues: CASTITGPNSGNTIYF.

This chain joins TRBV10-3 and TRBJ1-1. Per germline, CDR1 ENHRY and CDR2 SYGVKD. The CDR3 runs to 14 residues. The CDR3 protein is CAISPRVMNTEAFF.

The chain recombines TRBV29-1 with TRBJ2-7; the D call of TRBD1 rests on TCRdb alone, since no DNA is present to check it. Germline loops: CDR1 SQVTM, CDR2 ANQGSEA. The CDR3 extends over 13 amino acids. The CDR3: CSVGGGGSYEQYF.

The chain combines TRBV5-1 with TRBJ2-5; TCRdb names TRBD1, which stays unverified in the absence of DNA. In germline, CDR1 is SGHRS, CDR2 YFSETQ. The CDR3 runs 15 residues. Here the CDR3 reads CASSLGTGVGETQYF.